The entry below describes one T cell receptor beta chain. What it binds is not known. This record belongs to a study of cytomegalovirus exposure and HLA in healthy donors. Findings and caveats of the study: Testing in vitro showed a few CMV-associated chains specific for CMV antigens. Across donors, sequencing depth was assumed by presence/absence analyses to be roughly uniform. Reportedly, a later analysis found an Asian-associated ancestry cluster had fewer N-insertions than the approximately 700-donor mean.

Healthy bone marrow donors supplied every sample. In the PCR, 60 Vbeta and 13 Jbeta primers were used. TCRdb keeps only in-frame clones here, not all; method: immunoSEQ multiplex PCR. Of some 170,000 clones listed, 70% to 80% are singletons. The junction had 9 bases not matched to a gene; V was cut back by 7 bases and J by 4 bases. The CDR3 runs to 14 residues. CDR1 is MNHNS, CDR2 SASEGT, per germline. The sequenced material came from PBMCs. The chain links TRBV6-1 to TRBJ1-1; 7 nucleotides agree with TRBD1. The TCR was taken from a man aged 18 to 29 in good health and CMV-seropositive. DNA of the CDR3: TGTGCCAGCAAAGGTGAGGGGGCTTTCACTGAAGCTTTCTTT. It specifies CASKGEGAFTEAFF.